This T cell receptor beta chain was sequenced in a study of CXCR4 blockade with PD-1 therapy in pancreatic cancer. General study results and limits: Survival did not correlate with tumor clonality, which averaged 0.14 versus 0.05. Frequent tumor clones were encoded by many distinct rearrangements, suggesting shared antigens.

Germline CDR1 is WNHNN and CDR2 is SYGVQD (reference sequence). There are 14 residues in the CDR3. V was trimmed by 7 bases and J by 8 bases, leaving 18 bases between them. The archived tumor blocks came from patients without neoadjuvant therapy before resection. Comment on this clone: No antigen is known for it.

The repertoire was sequenced with immunoSEQ multiplex PCR; TCRdb's copy has only in-frame clones and lacks some. Here the sample spans about 1,700 clones, 30% to 45% being singletons. The chain has TRBV10-1 and TRBJ2-1, with D perhaps given as TRBD1 or TRBD2 (5 bases each). Sequenced material: tumor tissue. This clonotype originated in a human donor with pancreatic ductal adenocarcinoma. This CDR3 is CASTYGAFGDEQFF. CDR3 sequence (DNA): TGCGCCAGCACATACGGGGCCTTTGGGGATGAGCAGTTCTTC.